A selection of T cell receptor beta chains follows, all from one sample in a study of shared clonotypes between healthy human individuals. The assay was immunoSEQ multiplex PCR, and TCRdb's table has in-frame clones only and misses some. Here the sample spans some 1,100,000 clones, more than 75% being singletons. Material: memory CD4+ T cells from PBMCs. The source is a man in his late teens or twenties in good health. Some clones in this sample may be carry-over from other donors' samples. The CDR3 runs from the conserved cysteine through the conserved F or W. Where a row states a size, it is once, few, many or the class of an expanded clone; other rows omit it.

J: TRBJ2-5
size: NA
V: TRBV19
CDR3: CASSISRRETQYF

J: TRBJ2-2
size: many
V: TRBV7-3
CDR3: CASSLTGGTQTGELFF

J: TRBJ2-3
size: NA
V: TRBV28
CDR3: CASSPGDRSDTQYF

J: TRBJ2-2
size: once
V: TRBV4-2
CDR3: CASSQGDAADTGELFF

J: TRBJ2-6
size: NA
V: TRBV6-6
CDR3: CASTTAGANVLTF

J: TRBJ1-4
size: NA
V: TRBV9
CDR3: CASSRGGATNEKLFF

J: TRBJ1-5
size: once
V: TRBV28
CDR3: CASRGTLGQPQHF

J: TRBJ1-4
size: NA
V: TRBV7-6
CDR3: CASSTDRLANEKLFF

J: TRBJ2-7
size: NA
V: TRBV7-2
CDR3: CASSFGGQGYEQYF

J: TRBJ2-1
size: NA
V: TRBV29-1
CDR3: CSVESGRAEHEQFF

J: TRBJ2-7
size: NA
V: TRBV27
CDR3: CASSLAAGTTGHTYEQYF

J: TRBJ1-1
size: NA
V: TRBV28
CDR3: CASSLGREAFF

J: TRBJ2-3
size: once
V: TRBV7-9
CDR3: CASSPVGGTADTQYF

J: TRBJ2-1
size: NA
V: TRBV5-1
CDR3: CASSLISGAYNEQFF

J: TRBJ2-7
size: NA
V: TRBV6-5
CDR3: CASSYSTGAREEQYF

J: TRBJ1-2
size: few
V: TRBV7-9
CDR3: CASSPQSYGYTF

J: TRBJ2-5
size: NA
V: TRBV28
CDR3: CASSDLGTQYF

J: TRBJ1-5
size: once
V: TRBV28
CDR3: CASDIGGEGQPQHF

J: TRBJ2-1
size: NA
V: TRBV5-1
CDR3: CASSLGPRTGGANEQFF

J: TRBJ2-4
size: few
V: TRBV11-1
CDR3: CASSPQGHLAKNIQYF

J: TRBJ1-2
size: NA
V: TRBV11-2
CDR3: CASSNEWGQGGYTF

J: TRBJ2-5
size: NA
V: TRBV5-1
CDR3: CASSLMAFQETQYF

J: TRBJ1-5
size: NA
V: TRBV28
CDR3: CASSPGGQPQHF

J: TRBJ1-3
size: NA
V: TRBV5-6
CDR3: CASSLRGGGGNTIYF